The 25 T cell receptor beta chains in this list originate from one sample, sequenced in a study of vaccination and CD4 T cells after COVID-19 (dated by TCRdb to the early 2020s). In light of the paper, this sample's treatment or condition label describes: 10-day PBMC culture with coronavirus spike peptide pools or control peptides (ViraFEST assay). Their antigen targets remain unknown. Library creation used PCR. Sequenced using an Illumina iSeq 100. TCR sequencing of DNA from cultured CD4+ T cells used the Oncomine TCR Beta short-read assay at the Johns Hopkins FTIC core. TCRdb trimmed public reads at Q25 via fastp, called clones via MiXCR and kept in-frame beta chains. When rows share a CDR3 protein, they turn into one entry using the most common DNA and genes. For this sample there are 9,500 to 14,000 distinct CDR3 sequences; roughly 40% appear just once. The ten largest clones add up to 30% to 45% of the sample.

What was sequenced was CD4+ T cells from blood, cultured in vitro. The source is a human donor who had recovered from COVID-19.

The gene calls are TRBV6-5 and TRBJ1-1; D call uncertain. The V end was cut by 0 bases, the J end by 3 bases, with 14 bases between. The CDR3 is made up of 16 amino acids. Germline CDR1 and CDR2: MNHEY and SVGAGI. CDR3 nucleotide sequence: TGTGCCAGCAGTTACTCATCAGCGGAGGGTTACACTGAAGCTTTCTTT. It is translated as CASSYSSAEGYTEAFF.

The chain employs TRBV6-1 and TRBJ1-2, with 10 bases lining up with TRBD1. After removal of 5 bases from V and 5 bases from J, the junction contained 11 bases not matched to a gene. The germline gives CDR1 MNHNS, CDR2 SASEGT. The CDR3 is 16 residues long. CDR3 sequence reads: CASSRSGDRGSYGYTF. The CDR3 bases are TGTGCCAGCAGTAGGTCAGGGGACAGGGGCTCATATGGCTACACCTTC.

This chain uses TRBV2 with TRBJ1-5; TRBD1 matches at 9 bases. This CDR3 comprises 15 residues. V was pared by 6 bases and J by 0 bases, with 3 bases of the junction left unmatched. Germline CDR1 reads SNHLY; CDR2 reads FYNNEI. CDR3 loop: CASSGTGHSNQPQHF. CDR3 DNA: TGTGCCAGCAGCGGGACAGGGCATAGCAATCAGCCCCAGCATTTT.

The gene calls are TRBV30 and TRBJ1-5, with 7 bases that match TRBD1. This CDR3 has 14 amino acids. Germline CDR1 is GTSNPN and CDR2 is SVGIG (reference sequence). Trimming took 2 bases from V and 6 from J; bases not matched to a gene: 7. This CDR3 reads CAWSPPTGAQPQHF. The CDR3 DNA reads TGTGCCTGGAGTCCCCCCACAGGGGCTCAGCCCCAGCATTTT. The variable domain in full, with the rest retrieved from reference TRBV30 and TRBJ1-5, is SQTIHQWPATLVQPVGSPLSLECTVEGTSNPNLYWYRQAAGRGLQLLFYSVGIGQISSEVPQNLSASRPQDRQFILSSKKLLLSDSGFYLCAWSPPTGAQPQHFGDGTRLSIL.

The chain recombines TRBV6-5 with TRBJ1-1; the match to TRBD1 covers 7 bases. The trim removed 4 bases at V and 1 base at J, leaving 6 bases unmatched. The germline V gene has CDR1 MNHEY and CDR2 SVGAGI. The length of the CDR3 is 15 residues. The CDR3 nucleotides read TGTGCCAGCAGTTCTCCAGGGGGACAGAACACTGAAGCTTTCTTT. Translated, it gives CASSSPGGQNTEAFF.

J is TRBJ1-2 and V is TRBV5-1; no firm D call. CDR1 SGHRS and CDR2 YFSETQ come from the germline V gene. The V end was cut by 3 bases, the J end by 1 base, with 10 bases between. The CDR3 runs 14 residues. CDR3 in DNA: TGCGCCAGCAGCTCGACCGAGGGTAACTATGGCTACACCTTC. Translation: CASSSTEGNYGYTF. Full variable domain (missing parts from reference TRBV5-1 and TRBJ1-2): KAGVTQTPRYLIKTRGQQVTLSCSPISGHRSVSWYQQTPGQGLQFLFEYFSETQRNKGNFPGRFSGRQFSNSRSEMNVSTLELGDSALYLCASSSTEGNYGYTFGSGTRLTVV.

The CDR3: CASSRLAEKNEQYF. In DNA form, the CDR3 reads TGTGCCAGCAGCCGACTAGCTGAGAAGAACGAGCAGTACTTC. V is TRBV5-4 and J is TRBJ2-7; TRBD2 agrees at 7 bases. CDR1 and CDR2 from the germline V gene are SGHNT and YYREEE (reference sequence). This CDR3 has 14 amino acids. J was trimmed by 5 bases and V by 4 bases; bases with no gene match: 9. The entire variable domain, with the rest obtained from reference TRBV5-4 and TRBJ2-7, is as follows: ETGVTQSPTHLIKTRGQQVTLRCSSQSGHNTVSWYQQALGQGPQFIFQYYREEENGRGNFPPRFSGLQFPNYSSELNVNALELDDSALYLCASSRLAEKNEQYFGPGTRLTVT.

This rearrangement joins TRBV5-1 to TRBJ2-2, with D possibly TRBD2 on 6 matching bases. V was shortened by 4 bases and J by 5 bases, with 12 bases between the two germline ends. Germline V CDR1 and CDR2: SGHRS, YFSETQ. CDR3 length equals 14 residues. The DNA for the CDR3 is TGCGCCAGCAGCGCCCGACTAGAAACCGGGGAGCTGTTTTTT. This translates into CASSARLETGELFF.

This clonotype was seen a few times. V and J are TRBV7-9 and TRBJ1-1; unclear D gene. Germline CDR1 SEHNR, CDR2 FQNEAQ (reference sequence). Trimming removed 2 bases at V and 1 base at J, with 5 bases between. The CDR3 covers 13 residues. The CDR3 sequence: CASSLQENTEAFF. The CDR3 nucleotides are TGTGCCAGCAGCTTACAGGAGAACACTGAAGCTTTCTTT.

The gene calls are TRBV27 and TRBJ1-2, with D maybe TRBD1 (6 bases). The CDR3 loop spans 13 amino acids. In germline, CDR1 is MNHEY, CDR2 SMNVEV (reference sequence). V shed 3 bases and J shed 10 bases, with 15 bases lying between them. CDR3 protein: CASSFRQEGTYTF. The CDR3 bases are TGTGCCAGCAGTTTTCGACAGGAGGGAACCTACACCTTC.

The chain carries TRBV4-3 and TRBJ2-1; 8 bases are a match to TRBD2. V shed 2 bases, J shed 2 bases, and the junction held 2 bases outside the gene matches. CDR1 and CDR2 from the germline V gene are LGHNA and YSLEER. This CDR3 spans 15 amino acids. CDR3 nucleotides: TGCGCCAGCAGCCAAACGGGGGGGCCCTACAATGAGCAGTTCTTC. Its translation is CASSQTGGPYNEQFF.

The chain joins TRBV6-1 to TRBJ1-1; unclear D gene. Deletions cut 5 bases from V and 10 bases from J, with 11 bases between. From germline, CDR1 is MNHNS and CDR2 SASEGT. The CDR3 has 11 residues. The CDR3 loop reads CASSHTQRAFF. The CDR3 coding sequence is TGTGCCAGCAGTCATACACAAAGAGCTTTCTTT.

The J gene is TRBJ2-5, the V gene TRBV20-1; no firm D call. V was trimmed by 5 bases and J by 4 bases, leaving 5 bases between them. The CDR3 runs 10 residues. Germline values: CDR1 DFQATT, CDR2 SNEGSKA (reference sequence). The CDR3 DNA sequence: TGCAGTGCTGAACGAGAGACCCAGTACTTC. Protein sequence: CSAERETQYF.

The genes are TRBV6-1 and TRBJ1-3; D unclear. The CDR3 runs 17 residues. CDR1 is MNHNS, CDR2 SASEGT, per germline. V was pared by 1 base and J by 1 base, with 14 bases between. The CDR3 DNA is TGTGCCAGCAGTGAAGACCCACAGCCGAGATCTGGAAACACCATATATTTT. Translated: CASSEDPQPRSGNTIYF.

CDR3 residues: CAISDPTGGRNYGYTF. The CDR3 nucleotides are TGTGCCATCAGTGACCCGACAGGGGGAAGGAACTATGGCTACACCTTC. This sequence joins TRBV10-3 and TRBJ1-2; TRBD1 matches at 9 bases. The V gene end was trimmed by 3 bases and the J gene end by 2 bases; junction bases not matched to a gene: 7. This CDR3 spans 16 amino acids. In germline, CDR1 is ENHRY, CDR2 SYGVKD.

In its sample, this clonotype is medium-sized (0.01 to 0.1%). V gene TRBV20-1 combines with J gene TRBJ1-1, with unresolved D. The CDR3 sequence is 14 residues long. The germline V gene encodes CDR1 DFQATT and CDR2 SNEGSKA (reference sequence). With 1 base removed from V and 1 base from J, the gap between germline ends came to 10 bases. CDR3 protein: CSARAPVGNTEAFF. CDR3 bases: TGCAGTGCTAGAGCCCCGGTGGGGAACACTGAAGCTTTCTTT.

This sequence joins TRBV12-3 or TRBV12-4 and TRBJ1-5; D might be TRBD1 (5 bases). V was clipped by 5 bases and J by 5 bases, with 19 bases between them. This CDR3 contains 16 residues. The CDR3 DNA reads TGTGCCAGCAGTCTTAGCGGGGGGGGGTTCGATCAGCCCCAGCATTTT. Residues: CASSLSGGGFDQPQHF.

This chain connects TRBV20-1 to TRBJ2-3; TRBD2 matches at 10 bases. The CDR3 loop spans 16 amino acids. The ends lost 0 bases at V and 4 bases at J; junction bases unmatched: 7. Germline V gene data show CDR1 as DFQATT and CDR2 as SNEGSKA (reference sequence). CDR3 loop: CSARDASGGAPDTQYF. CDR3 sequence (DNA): TGCAGTGCTAGAGATGCGAGCGGGGGGGCCCCAGATACGCAGTATTTT.

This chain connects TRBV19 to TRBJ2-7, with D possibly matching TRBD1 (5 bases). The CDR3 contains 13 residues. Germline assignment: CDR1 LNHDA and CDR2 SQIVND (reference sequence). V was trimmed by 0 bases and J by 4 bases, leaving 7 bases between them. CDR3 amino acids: CASSIDREYEQYF. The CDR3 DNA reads TGTGCCAGTAGTATAGACAGGGAATACGAGCAGTACTTC.

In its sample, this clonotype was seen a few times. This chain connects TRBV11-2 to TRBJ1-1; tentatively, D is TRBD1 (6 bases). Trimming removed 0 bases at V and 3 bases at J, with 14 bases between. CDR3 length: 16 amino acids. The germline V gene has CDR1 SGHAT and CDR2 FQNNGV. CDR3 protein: CASSLEGTGQYTEAFF. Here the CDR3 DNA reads TGTGCCAGCAGCTTAGAGGGCACAGGGCAGTACACTGAAGCTTTCTTT.

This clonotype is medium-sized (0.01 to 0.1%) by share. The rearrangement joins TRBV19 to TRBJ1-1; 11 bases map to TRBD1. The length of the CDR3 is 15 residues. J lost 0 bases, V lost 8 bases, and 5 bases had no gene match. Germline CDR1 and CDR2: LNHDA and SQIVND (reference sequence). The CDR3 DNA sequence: TGTGCCAGTCTCGGGACAGGGGGGGTGAACACTGAAGCTTTCTTT. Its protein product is CASLGTGGVNTEAFF.

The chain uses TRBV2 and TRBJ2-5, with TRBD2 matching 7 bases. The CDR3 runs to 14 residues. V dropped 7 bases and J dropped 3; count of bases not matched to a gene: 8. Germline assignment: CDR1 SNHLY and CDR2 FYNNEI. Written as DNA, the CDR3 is TGTGCCAGCAAGAGTAGCGGGTGGAAAGAGACCCAGTACTTC. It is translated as CASKSSGWKETQYF.

CDR3 protein: CASSSRQGARGTEAFF. The CDR3, as DNA: TGTGCCAGCAGCTCCAGACAGGGGGCTAGAGGAACTGAAGCTTTCTTT. The J gene is TRBJ1-1, the V gene TRBV5-8, with TRBD1 identical over 10 bases. Germline loops: CDR1 SGHTS, CDR2 YDEGEE. Losses at the gene ends were 3 bases for V and 5 bases for J; bases not matched to a gene: 10. The CDR3 runs to 16 residues.

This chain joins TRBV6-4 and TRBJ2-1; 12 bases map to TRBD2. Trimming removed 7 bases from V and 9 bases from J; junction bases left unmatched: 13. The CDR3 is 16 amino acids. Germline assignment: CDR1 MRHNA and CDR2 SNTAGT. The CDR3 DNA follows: TGTGCCAGCACCCAGCCCCTACTAGCGGGGGGTATTGAGCAGTTCTTC. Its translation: CASTQPLLAGGIEQFF.

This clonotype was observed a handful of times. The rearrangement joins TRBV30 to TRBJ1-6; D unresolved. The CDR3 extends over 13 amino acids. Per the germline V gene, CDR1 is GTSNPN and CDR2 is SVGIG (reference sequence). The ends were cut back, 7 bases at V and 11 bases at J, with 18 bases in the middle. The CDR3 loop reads CASADQPRTPLHF. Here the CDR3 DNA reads TGTGCCTCCGCCGATCAGCCCCGTACACCCCTCCACTTT. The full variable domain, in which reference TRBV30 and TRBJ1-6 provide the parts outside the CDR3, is SQTIHQWPATLVQPVGSPLSLECTVEGTSNPNLYWYRQAAGRGLQLLFYSVGIGQISSEVPQNLSASRPQDRQFILSSKKLLLSDSGFYLCASADQPRTPLHFGNGTRLTVT.